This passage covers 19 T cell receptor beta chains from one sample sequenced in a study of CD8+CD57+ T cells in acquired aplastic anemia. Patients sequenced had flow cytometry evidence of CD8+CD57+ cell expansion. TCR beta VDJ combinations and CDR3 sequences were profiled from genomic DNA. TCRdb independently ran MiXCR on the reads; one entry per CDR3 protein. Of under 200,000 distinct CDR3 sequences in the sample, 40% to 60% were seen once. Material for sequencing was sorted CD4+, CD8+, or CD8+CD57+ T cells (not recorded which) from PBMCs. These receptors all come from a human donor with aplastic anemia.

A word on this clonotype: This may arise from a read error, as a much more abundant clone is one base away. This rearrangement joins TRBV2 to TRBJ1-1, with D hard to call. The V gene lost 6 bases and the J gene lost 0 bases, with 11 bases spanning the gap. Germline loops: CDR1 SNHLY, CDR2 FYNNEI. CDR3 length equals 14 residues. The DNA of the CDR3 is TGTGCCAGCAGACCCGGGCAGGTGAACACTGAAGCTTTCTTT. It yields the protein CASRPGQVNTEAFF.

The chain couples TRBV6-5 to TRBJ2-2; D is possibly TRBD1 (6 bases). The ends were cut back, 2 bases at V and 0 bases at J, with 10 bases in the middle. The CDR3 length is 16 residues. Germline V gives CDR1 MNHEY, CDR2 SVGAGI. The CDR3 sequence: CASSYPRGSNTGELFF. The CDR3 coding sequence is TGTGCCAGCAGTTACCCCAGGGGATCGAACACCGGGGAGCTGTTTTTT.

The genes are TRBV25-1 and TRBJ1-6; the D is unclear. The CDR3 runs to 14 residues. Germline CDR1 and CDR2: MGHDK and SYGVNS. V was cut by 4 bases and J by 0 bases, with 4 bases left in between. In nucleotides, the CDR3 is TGTGCCAGCAGTGGGAGCTCCTATAATTCACCCCTCCACTTT. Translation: CASSGSSYNSPLHF.

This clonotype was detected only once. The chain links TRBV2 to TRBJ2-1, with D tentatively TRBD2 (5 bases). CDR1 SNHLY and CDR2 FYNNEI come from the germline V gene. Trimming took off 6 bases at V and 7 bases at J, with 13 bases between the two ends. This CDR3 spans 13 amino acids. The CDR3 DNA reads TGTGCCAGCAGAAGAGGAGGTGGGAATGAGCAGTTCTTC. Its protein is CASRRGGGNEQFF. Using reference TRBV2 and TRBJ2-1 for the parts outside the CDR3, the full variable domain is EPEVTQTPSHQVTQMGQEVILRCVPISNHLYFYWYRQILGQKVEFLVSFYNNEISEKSEIFDDQFSVERPDGSNFTLKIRSTKLEDSAMYFCASRRGGGNEQFFGPGTRLTVL.

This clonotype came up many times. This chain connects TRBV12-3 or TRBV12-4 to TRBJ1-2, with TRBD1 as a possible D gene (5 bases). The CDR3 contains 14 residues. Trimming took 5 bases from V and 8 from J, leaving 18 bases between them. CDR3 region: CASSQRDLWSGYTF. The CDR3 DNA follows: TGTGCCAGCAGTCAACGGGACCTATGGAGCGGCTACACCTTC.

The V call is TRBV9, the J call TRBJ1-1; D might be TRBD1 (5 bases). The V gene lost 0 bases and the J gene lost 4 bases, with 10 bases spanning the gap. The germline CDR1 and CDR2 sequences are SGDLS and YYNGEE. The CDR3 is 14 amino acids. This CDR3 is CASSVGQGFTEAFF. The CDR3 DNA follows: TGTGCCAGCAGCGTAGGTCAGGGTTTCACTGAAGCTTTCTTT. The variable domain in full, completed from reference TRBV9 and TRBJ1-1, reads DSGVTQTPKHLITATGQRVTLRCSPRSGDLSVYWYQQSLDQGLQFLIQYYNGEERAKGNILERFSAQQFPDLHSELNLSSLELGDSALYFCASSVGQGFTEAFFGQGTRLTVV.

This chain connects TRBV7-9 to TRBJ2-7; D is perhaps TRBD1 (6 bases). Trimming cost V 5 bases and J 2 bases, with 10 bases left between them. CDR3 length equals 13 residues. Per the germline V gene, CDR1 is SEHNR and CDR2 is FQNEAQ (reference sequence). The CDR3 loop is CASSPRGTYEQYF. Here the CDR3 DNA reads TGTGCCAGCAGCCCTAGGGGGACCTACGAGCAGTACTTC.

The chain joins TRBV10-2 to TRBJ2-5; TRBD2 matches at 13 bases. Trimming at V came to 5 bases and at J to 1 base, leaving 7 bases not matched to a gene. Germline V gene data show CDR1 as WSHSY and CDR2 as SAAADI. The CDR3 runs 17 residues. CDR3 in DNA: TGCGCCAGCAGTACCCGACTAGCGGGGGGCCCCCAAGAGACCCAGTACTTC. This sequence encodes CASSTRLAGGPQETQYF.

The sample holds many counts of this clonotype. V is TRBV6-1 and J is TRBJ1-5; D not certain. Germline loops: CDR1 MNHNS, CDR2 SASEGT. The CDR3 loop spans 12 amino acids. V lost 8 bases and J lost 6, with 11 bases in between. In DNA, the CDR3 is TGTGCCAGCGGAAGCGGCGGTCAGCCCCAGCATTTT. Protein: CASGSGGQPQHF.

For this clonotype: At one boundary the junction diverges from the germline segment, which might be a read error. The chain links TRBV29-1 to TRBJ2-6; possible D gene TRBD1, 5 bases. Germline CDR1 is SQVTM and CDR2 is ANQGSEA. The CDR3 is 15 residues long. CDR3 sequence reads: CSVDQGLSGANALTF. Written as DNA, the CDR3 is TGCAGCGTTGACCAGGGCCTCTCTGGGGCCAACGCCCTGACTTTC.

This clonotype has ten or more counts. This CDR3 reads CASSFGTASNQPQHF. The CDR3 DNA reads TGTGCCAGCAGCTTCGGGACTGCGAGCAATCAGCCCCAGCATTTT. This rearrangement joins TRBV11-3 to TRBJ1-5, with D possibly matching TRBD1 (5 bases). This CDR3 is built from 15 residues. Between the trimmed V and J ends, which lost 3 bases and 1 base, there was a span of 10 bases. Germline values: CDR1 SGHNT, CDR2 YENEEA.

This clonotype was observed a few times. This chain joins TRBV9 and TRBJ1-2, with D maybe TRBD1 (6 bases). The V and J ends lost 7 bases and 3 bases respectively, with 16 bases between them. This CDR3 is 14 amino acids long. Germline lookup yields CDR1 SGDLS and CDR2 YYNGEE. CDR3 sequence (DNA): TGTGCCAGCGGAGAGGGGGGGGTCCACTATGGCTACACCTTC. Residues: CASGEGGVHYGYTF.

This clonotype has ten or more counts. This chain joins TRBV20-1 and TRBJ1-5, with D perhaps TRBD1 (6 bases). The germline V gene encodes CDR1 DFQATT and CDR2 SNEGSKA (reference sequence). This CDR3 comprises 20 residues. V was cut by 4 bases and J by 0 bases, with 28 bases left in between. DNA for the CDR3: TGCAGTGCTACCGATAACCAAGAGGGGGGGGAAATTTATAGCAATCAGCCCCAGCATTTT. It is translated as CSATDNQEGGEIYSNQPQHF.

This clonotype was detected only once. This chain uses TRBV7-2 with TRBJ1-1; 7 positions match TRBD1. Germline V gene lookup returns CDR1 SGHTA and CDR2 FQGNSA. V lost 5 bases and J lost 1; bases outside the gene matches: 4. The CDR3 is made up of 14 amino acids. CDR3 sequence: CASSVDRWNTEAFF. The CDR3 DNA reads TGTGCCAGCAGCGTGGACAGGTGGAACACTGAAGCTTTCTTT.

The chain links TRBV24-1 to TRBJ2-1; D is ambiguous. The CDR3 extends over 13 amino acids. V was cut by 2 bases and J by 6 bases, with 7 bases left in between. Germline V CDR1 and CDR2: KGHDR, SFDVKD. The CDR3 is CATSDWTRNEQFF. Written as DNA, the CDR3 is TGTGCCACCAGTGATTGGACCCGCAATGAGCAGTTCTTC.

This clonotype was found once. For the CDR3, the DNA is TGTGCCAGTTCTCAGGGTGTTGCTGGAAACACCATATATTTT. As protein: CASSQGVAGNTIYF. The chain is built from TRBV19 and TRBJ1-3; perhaps TRBD1 as D (5 bases). The CDR3 totals 14 residues. Germline assignment: CDR1 LNHDA and CDR2 SQIVND (reference sequence). The germline V and J ends were trimmed by 8 bases and 2 bases, with 13 bases remaining between them.

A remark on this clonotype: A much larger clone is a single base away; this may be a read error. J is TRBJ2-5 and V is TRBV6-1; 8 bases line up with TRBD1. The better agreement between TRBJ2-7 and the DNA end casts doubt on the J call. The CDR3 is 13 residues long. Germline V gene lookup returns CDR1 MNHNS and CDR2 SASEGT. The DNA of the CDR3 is TGTGCCAGAAGAACGACAGGGGTCCACGAGCAGTACTTC. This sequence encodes CARRTTGVHEQYF.

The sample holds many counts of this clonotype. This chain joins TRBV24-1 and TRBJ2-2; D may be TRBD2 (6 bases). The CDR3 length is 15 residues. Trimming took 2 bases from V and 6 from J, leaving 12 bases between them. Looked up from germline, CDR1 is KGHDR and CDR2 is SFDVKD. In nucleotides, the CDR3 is TGTGCCACCAGTGATTCGGAGGGAAGGCCCGGGGAGCTGTTTTTT. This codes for CATSDSEGRPGELFF.

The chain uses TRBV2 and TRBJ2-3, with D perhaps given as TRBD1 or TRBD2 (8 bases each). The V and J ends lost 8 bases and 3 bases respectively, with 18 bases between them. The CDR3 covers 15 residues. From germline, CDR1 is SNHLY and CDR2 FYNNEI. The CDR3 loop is CASDRTGTRTDTQYF. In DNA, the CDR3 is TGTGCCAGCGACAGGACAGGGACTAGGACAGATACGCAGTATTTT.